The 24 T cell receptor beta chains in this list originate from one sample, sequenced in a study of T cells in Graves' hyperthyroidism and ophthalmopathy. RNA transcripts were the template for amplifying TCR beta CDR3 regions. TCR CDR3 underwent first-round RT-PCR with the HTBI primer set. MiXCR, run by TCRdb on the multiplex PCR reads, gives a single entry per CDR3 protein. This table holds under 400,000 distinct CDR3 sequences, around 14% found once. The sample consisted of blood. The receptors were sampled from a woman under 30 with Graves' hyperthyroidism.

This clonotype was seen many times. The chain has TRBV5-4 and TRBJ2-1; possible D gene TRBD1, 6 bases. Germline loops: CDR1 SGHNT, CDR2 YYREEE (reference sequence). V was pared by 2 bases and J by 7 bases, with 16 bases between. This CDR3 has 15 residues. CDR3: CASSLTVQGRNEQFF. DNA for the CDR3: TGTGCCAGCAGCTTAACAGTACAGGGTCGGAATGAGCAGTTCTTC.

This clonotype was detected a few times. This CDR3 reads CASSQPGGTGSRNEQFF. CDR3 in DNA: TGTGCCAGCAGCCAACCCGGGGGGACAGGTAGCCGCAATGAGCAGTTCTTC. The chain recombines TRBV4-2 with TRBJ2-1; possibly TRBD1 for D (8 bases). With 2 bases removed from V and 6 bases from J, the gap between germline ends came to 20 bases. The CDR3 is made up of 17 amino acids. Germline V gene lookup returns CDR1 LGHNA and CDR2 YNFKEQ.

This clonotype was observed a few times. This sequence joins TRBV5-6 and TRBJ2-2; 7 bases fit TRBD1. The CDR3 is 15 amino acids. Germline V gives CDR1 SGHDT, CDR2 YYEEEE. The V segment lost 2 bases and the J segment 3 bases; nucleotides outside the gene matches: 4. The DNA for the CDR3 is TGTGCCAGCAGCTTTCGGGACAGATACACCGGGGAGCTGTTTTTT. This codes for CASSFRDRYTGELFF.

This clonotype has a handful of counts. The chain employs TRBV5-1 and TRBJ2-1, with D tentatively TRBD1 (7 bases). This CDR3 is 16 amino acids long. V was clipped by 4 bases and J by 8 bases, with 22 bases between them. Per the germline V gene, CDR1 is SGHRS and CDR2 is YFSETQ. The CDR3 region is CASSPGGSGLDDEQFF. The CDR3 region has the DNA TGCGCCAGCAGCCCAGGGGGGTCAGGGTTAGACGATGAGCAGTTCTTC. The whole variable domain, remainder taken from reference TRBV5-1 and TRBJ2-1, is KAGVTQTPRYLIKTRGQQVTLSCSPISGHRSVSWYQQTPGQGLQFLFEYFSETQRNKGNFPGRFSGRQFSNSRSEMNVSTLELGDSALYLCASSPGGSGLDDEQFFGPGTRLTVL.

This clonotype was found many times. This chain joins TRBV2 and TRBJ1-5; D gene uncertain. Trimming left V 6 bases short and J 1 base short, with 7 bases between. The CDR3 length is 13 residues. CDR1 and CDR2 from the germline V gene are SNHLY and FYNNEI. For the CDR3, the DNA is TGTGCCAGCAGGGGAGAGAGCAATCAGCCCCAGCATTTT. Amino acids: CASRGESNQPQHF.

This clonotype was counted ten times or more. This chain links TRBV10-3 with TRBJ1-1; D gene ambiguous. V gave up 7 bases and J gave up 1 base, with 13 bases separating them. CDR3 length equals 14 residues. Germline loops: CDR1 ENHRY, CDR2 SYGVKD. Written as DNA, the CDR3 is TGTGCCATCACCTCTATGGCGGGGAACACTGAAGCTTTCTTT. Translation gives CAITSMAGNTEAFF.

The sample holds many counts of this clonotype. Here the CDR3 reads CSVFPGLSYNSPLHF. The CDR3, as DNA: TGCAGTGTCTTCCCAGGTCTCTCCTATAATTCACCCCTCCACTTT. This chain joins TRBV20-1 and TRBJ1-6, with unresolved D. Germline CDR1 DFQATT, CDR2 SNEGSKA (reference sequence). This CDR3 has 15 residues. Trimming shortened V by 7 bases and J by 0 bases, and 13 bases separated the two germline ends.

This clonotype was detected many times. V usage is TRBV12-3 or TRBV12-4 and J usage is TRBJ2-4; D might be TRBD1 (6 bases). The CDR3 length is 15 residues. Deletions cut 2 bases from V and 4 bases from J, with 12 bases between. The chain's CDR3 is CASSLTQGHKNIQYF. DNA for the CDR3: TGTGCCAGCAGTTTAACACAGGGACATAAAAACATTCAGTACTTC.

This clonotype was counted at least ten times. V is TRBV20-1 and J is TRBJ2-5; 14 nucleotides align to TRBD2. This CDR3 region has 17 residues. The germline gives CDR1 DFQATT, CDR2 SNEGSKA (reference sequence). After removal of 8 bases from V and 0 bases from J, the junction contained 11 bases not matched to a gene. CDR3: CSTKGLAGETYQETQYF. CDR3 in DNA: TGCAGTACTAAGGGACTAGCGGGAGAAACGTACCAAGAGACCCAGTACTTC.

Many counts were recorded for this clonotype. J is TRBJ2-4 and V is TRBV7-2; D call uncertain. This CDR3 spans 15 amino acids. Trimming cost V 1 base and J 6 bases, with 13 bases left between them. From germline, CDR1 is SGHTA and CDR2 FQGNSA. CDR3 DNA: TGTGCCAGCAGCTTAGGATCCCCCGCGCTAAACATTCAGTACTTC. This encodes CASSLGSPALNIQYF.

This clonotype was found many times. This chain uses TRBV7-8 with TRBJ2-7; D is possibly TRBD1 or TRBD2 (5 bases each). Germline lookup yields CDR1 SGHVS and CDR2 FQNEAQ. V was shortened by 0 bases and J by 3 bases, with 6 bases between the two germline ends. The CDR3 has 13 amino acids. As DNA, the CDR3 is TGTGCCAGCAGCTTAGCGGGGGTCTACGAGCAGTACTTC. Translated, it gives CASSLAGVYEQYF.

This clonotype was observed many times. This chain's CDR3 is CASSYRTAGNTIYF. DNA of the CDR3: TGTGCCAGCAGTTACCGGACGGCTGGAAACACCATATATTTT. The chain is built from TRBV6-6 and TRBJ1-3; D is unclear. Germline V gives CDR1 MNHNY, CDR2 SVGAGI (reference sequence). With 2 bases removed from V and 2 bases from J, the gap between germline ends came to 7 bases. The CDR3 has 14 amino acids.

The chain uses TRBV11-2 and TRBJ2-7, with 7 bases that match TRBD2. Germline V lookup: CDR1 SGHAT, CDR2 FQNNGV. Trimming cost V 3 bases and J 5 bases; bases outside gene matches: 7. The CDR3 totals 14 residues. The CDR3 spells CASSFGAGAHEQYF. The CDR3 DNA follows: TGTGCCAGCAGCTTCGGGGCGGGAGCCCACGAGCAGTACTTC.

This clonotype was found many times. The DNA of the CDR3 is TGTGCCACCTTAAGGGAGCTCGAGGGCCAAGAGACCCAGTACTTC. Translation gives CATLRELEGQETQYF. The chain couples TRBV15 to TRBJ2-5; possibly TRBD2 for D (5 bases). V was clipped by 8 bases and J by 1 base, with 17 bases between them. The CDR3 sequence is 15 residues long. Germline V gives CDR1 LNHNV, CDR2 YYDKDF (reference sequence).

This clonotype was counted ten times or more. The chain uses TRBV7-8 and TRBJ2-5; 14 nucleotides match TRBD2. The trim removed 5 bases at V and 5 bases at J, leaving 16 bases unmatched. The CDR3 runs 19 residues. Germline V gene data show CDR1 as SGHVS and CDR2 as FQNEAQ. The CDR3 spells CASSPRIPPGLAGEETQYF. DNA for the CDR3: TGTGCCAGCAGCCCACGAATTCCTCCGGGACTAGCGGGGGAGGAGACCCAGTACTTC. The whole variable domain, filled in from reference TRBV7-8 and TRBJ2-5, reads GAGVSQSPRYKVAKRGQDVALRCDPISGHVSLFWYQQALGQGPEFLTYFQNEAQLDKSGLPSDRFFAERPEGSVSTLKIQRTQQEDSAVYLCASSPRIPPGLAGEETQYFGPGTRLLVL.

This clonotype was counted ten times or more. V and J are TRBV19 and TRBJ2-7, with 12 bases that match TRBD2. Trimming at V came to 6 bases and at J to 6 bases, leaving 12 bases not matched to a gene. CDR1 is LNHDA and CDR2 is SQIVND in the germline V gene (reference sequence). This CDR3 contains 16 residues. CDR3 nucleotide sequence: TGTGCCAGTAGCTCCGGTCGGACTAGCGGGACCCCCGAGCAGTACTTC. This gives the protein CASSSGRTSGTPEQYF.

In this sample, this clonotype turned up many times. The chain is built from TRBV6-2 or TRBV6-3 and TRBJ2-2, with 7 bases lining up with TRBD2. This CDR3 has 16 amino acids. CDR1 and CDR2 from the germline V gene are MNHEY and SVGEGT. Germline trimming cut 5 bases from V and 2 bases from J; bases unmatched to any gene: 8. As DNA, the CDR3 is TGTGCCAGCAGTCGCCGTCTAGCGGCTAACACCGGGGAGCTGTTTTTT. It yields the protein CASSRRLAANTGELFF.

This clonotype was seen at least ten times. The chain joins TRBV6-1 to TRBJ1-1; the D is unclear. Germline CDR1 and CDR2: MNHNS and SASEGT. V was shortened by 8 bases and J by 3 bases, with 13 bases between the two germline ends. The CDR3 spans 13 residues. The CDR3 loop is CASAEREHTEAFF. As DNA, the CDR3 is TGTGCCAGCGCTGAACGCGAACACACTGAAGCTTTCTTT.

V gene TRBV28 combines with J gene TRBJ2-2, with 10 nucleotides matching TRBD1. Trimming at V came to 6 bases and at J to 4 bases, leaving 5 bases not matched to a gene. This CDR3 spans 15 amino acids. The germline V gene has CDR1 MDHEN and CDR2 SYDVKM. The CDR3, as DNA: TGTGCCAGCAGGACAGGGGGCGCGGGCACCGGGGAGCTGTTTTTT. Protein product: CASRTGGAGTGELFF.

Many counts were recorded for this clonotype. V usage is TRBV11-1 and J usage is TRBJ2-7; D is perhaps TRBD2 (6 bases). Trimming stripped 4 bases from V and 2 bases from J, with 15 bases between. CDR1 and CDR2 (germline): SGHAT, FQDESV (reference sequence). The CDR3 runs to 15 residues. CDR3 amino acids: CASSSSVAGTYEQYF. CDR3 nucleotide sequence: TGTGCCAGCAGCTCTTCGGTGGCGGGGACCTACGAGCAGTACTTC.

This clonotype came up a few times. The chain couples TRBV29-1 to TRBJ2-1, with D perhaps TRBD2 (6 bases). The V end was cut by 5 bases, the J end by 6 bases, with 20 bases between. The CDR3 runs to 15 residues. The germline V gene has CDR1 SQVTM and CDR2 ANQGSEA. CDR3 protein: CSVKRRELAVNEQFF. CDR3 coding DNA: TGCAGCGTTAAGAGAAGGGAACTAGCTGTCAATGAGCAGTTCTTC.

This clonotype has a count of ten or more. The DNA for the CDR3 is TGTGCCAGTGCTGAACTAGTAAGGGACTATCGAGGGGATACGCAGTATTTT. It yields the protein CASAELVRDYRGDTQYF. This chain connects TRBV27 to TRBJ2-3; 7 nucleotides agree with TRBD2. The CDR3 has 17 amino acids. The V and J ends lost 9 bases and 6 bases, in that order; junction bases with no gene match: 21. Germline-derived CDR1 and CDR2 are MNHEY and SMNVEV (reference sequence).

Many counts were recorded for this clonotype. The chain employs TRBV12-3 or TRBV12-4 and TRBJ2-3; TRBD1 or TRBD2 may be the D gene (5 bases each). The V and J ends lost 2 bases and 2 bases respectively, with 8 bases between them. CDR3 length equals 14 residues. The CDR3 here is CASSLSGTTDTQYF. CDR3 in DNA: TGTGCCAGCAGTTTAAGTGGGACCACAGATACGCAGTATTTT.

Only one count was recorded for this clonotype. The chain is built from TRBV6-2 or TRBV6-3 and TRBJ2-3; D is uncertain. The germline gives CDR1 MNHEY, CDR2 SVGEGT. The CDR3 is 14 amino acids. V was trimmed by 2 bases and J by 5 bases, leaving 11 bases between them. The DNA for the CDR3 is TGTGCCAGCAGTTACCCACCTTACGGAGATACGCAGTATTTT. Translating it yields CASSYPPYGDTQYF.